This T cell receptor (beta chain) originates from a study of blood T cell repertoires in COVID-19 (dated by TCRdb to between 2020 and 2021). About the full investigation: Samples from collaborators originated in the United States, Italy and Spain and spanned both the acute and convalescent phases of COVID-19. The material from the prospective study consisted of cDNA or gDNA derived from T cells, B-cell-depleted T cells, or PBMCs. The repertoires were made available in a free public database intended to serve as a resource for research on the immune response to SARS-CoV-2. The dataset comprised deeply sampled blood TCRbeta repertoires from subjects exposed to, actively infected with, or recovered from COVID-19. Nearly every sample came with metadata listing a de-identified subject ID, COVID-19 status, age in years and sex. HLA class I and class II types, where available, came from metadata supplied by the sample provider rather than from assay-based typing. The samples were drawn from two sources: the first 160 participants of the ongoing ImmuneRACE study, and fewer than 1,500 subjects contributed by 6 global collaborators.

The germline V gene supplies CDR1 MNHNS and CDR2 SASEGT. V loses 3 bases at its end and J loses 7 bases; junction bases beyond the gene matches: 6. The CDR3 runs 14 amino acids, cysteine and phenylalanine included. The kept DNA is CDR3 alone, 42 bases in frame from the first base. TCRbeta CDR3 regions were amplified from genomic DNA by means of the immunoSEQ Assay, a bias-controlled multiplex PCR. Concerning the study's data processing: The number of nucleated cells in each sample was estimated from the amplification of reference gene primers within the assay. To quantify the absolute abundance of each unique TCRbeta CDR3 rearrangement, sequence reads were collapsed and filtered. For each sample, productive Simpson clonality was calculated as the square root of Simpson's diversity index over productive rearrangements. As stored in TCRdb, this immuneACCESS dataset retains in-frame rearrangements with V and J assigned. A fraction of the clones does not appear; measured against another copy, unresolved V genes explain less than half of the discrepancy, and the remainder lacks a known reason. V, J and clone size are those of that table, while D and trimming were read from the DNA. In this sample the table shows 140,000 or so clones, over 80% of which occur a single time. The top ten clones comprise about 8.1% of the sample.

One collaborating source in Seattle enrolled patients during active infection and followed them longitudinally through the course of disease. Each collaborating institution followed its own protocols to collect whole blood in K2EDTA tubes. Collaborator samples were shipped for TCRbeta analysis as frozen whole blood, isolated PBMCs, or DNA extracted from either sample type. On the study overall, not on this receptor specifically: Clinical and demographic metadata were provided uncurated, with the amount varying by source and participant.

On this clone: Its antigen is still unknown. No qualities accompany the bases; no much larger clone lies one base away.

This receptor was taken from a man aged 25-45 years with COVID-19, enrolled during active disease. Here the chain combines TRBV6-1 and TRBJ2-3; a stretch of 8 junction bases matches TRBD1. Sequencing was done on a sample of peripheral blood. The encoded CDR3 is CASSEGTGRYTQYF. In nucleotide form, the sequence is TGTGCCAGCAGTGAGGGGACAGGTCGATATACGCAGTATTTT.